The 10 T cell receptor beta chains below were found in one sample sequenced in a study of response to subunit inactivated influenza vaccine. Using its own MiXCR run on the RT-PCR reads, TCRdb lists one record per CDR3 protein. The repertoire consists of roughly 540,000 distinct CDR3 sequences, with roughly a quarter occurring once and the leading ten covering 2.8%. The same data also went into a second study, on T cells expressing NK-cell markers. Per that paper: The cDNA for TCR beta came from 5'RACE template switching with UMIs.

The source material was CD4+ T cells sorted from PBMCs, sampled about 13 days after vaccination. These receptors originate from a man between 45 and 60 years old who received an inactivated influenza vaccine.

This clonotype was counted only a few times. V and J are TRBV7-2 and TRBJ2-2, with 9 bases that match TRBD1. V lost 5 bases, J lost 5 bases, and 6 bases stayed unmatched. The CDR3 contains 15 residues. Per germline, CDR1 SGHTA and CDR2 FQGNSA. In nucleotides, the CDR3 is TGTGCCAGCAGCAGAAACAGGGGGCAAACCGGGGAGCTGTTTTTT. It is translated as CASSRNRGQTGELFF.

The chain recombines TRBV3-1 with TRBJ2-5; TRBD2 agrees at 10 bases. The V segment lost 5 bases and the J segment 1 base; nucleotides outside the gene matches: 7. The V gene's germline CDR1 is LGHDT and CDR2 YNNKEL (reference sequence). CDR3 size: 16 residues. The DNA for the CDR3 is TGTGCCAGCAGCTCTAGCGGGGGACCCCCCCAAGAGACCCAGTACTTC. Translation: CASSSSGGPPQETQYF.

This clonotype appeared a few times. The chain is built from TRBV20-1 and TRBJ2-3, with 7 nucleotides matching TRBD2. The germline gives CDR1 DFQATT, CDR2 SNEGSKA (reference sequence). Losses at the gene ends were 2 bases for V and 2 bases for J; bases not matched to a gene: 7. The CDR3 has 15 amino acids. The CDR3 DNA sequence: TGCAGTGCTAGAAGACTAGCAAGAGTCACAGATACGCAGTATTTT. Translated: CSARRLARVTDTQYF.

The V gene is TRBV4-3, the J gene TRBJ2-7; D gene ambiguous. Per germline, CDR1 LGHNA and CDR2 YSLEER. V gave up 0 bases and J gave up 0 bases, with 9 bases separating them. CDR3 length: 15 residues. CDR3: CASSQDRHNSYEQYF. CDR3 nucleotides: TGCGCCAGCAGCCAAGATCGGCACAACTCCTACGAGCAGTACTTC.

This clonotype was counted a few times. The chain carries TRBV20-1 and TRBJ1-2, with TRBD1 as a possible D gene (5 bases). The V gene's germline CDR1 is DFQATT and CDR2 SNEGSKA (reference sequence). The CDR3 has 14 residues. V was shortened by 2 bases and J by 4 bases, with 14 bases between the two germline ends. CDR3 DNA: TGCAGTGCTAGAAAGGGACGGAACCTCTATGGCTACACCTTC. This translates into CSARKGRNLYGYTF.

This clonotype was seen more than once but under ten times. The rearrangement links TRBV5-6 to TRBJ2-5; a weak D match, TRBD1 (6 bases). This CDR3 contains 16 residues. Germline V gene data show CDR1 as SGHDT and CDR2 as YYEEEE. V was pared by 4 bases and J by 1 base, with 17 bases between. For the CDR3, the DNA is TGTGCCAGCAGCACGCCCCTGGGGGCCTTCCAAGAGACCCAGTACTTC. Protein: CASSTPLGAFQETQYF.

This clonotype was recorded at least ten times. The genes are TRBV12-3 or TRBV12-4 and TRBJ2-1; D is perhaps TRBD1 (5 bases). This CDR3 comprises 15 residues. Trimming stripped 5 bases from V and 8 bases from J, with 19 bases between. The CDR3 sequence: CASSGTGDVNDEQFF. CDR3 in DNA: TGTGCCAGCAGTGGAACAGGTGACGTTAACGATGAGCAGTTCTTC.

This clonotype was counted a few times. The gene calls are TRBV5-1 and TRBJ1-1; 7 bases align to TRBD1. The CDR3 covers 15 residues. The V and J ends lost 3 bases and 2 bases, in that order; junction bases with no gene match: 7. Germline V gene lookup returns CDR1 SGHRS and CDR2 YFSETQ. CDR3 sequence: CASSSGGTVNTEAFF. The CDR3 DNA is TGCGCCAGCAGCTCGGGGGGGACAGTAAACACTGAAGCTTTCTTT.

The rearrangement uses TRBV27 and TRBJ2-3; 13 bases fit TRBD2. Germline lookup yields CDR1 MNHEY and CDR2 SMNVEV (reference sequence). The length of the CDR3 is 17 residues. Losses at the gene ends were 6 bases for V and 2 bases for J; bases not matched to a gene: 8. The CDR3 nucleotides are TGTGCCAGCAGACGGACTAGCGGGAGCTTTGTCACAGATACGCAGTATTTT. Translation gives CASRRTSGSFVTDTQYF.

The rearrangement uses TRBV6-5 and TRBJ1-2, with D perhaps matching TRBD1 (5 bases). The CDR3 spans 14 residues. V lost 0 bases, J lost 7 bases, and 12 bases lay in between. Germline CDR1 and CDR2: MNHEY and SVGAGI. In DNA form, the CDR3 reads TGTGCCAGCAGTTACTCGTCGGGGGGGTCTGGCTACACCTTC. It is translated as CASSYSSGGSGYTF.